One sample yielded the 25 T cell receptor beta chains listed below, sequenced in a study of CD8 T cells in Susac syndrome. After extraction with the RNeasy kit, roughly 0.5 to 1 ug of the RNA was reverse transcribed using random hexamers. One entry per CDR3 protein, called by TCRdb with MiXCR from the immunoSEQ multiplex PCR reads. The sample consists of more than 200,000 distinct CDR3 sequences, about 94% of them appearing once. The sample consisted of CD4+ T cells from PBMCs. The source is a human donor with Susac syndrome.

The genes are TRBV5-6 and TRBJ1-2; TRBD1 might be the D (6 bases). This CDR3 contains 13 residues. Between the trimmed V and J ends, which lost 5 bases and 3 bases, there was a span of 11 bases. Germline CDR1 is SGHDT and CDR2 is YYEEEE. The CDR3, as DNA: TGTGCCAGCAGAGGGGGACACTACTATGGCTACACCTTC. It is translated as CASRGGHYYGYTF.

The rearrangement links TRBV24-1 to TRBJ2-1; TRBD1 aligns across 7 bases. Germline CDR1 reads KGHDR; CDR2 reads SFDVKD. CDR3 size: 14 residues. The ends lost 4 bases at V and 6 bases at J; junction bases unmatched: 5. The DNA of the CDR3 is TGTGCCACCAGTGACTCGACAGGGCCCAATGAGCAGTTCTTC. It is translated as CATSDSTGPNEQFF.

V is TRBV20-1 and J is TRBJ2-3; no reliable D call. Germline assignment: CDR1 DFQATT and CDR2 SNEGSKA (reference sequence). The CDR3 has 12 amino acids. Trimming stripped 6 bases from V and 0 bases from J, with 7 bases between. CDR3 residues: CSASQSTDTQYF. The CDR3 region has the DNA TGCAGTGCCTCCCAAAGCACAGATACGCAGTATTTT.

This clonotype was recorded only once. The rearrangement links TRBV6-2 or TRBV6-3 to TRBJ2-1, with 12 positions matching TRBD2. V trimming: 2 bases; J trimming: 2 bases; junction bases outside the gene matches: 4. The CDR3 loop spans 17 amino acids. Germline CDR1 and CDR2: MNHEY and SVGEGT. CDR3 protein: CASSYRASGGAYNEQFF. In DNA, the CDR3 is TGTGCCAGCAGTTACAGGGCTAGCGGGGGGGCCTACAATGAGCAGTTCTTC.

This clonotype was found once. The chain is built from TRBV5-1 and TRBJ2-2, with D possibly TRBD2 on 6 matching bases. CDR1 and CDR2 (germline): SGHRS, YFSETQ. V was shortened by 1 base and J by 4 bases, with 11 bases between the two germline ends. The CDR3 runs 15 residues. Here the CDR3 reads CASSLSGGGTGELFF. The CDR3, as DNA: TGCGCCAGCAGCTTGTCCGGGGGTGGCACCGGGGAGCTGTTTTTT.

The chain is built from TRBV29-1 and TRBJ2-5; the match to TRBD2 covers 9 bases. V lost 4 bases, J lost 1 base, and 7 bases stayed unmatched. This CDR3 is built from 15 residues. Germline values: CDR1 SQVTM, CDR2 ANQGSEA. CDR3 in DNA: TGCAGCGTTGCTCCTAGCGGGAACTTCCAAGAGACCCAGTACTTC. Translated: CSVAPSGNFQETQYF.

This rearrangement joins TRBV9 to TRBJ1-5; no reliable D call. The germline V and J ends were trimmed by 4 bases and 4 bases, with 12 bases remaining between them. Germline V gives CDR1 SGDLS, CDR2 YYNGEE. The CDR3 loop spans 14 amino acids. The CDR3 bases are TGTGCCAGCAGCCCCGAGAGGTCGAATCAGCCCCAGCATTTT. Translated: CASSPERSNQPQHF.

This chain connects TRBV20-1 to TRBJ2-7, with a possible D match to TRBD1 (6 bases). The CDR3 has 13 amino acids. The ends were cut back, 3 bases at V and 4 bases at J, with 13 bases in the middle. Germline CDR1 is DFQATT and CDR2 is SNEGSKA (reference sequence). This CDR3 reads CSARLGRGYEQYF. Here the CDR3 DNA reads TGCAGTGCTAGGCTTGGCAGGGGATACGAGCAGTACTTC.

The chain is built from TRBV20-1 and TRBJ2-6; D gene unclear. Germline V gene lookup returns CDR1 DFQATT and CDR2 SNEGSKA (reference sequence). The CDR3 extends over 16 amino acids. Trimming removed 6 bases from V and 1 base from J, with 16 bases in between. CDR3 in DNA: TGCAGTGCCGAAAACCCCGCTCCTTCTGGGGCCAACGTCCTGACTTTC. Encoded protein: CSAENPAPSGANVLTF.

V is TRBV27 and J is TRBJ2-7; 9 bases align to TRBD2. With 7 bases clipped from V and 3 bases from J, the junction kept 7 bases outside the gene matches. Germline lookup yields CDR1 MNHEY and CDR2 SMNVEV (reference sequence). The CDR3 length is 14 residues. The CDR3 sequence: CASNPAGGIYEQYF. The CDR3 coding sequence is TGTGCCAGCAATCCCGCGGGGGGGATCTACGAGCAGTACTTC.

CDR3 DNA: TGTGCCAGCAGCCCCTACAGGGGGCCCGACCAAGAGACCCAGTACTTC. It translates to CASSPYRGPDQETQYF. The V call is TRBV5-6, the J call TRBJ2-5; TRBD1 matches 9 bases. With V trimmed by 4 bases and J by 0 bases, 7 bases remained unmatched. CDR1 and CDR2 (germline): SGHDT, YYEEEE. CDR3 length: 16 residues.

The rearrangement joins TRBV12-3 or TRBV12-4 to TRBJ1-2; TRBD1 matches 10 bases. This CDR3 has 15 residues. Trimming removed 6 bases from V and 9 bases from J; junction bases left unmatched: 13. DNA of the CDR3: TGTGCCAGCAGCTCTCCGGGACAGGGGCGTTTCAGCTACACCTTC. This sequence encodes CASSSPGQGRFSYTF.

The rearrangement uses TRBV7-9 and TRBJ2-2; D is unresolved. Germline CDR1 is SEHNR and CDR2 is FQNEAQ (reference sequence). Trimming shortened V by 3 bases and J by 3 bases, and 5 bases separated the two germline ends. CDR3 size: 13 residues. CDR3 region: CASSFADTGELFF. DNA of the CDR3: TGTGCCAGCAGCTTCGCCGACACCGGGGAGCTGTTTTTT.

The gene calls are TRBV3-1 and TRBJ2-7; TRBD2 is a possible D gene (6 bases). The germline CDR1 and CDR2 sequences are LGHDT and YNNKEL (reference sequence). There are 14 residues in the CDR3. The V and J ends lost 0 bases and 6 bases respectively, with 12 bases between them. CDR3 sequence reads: CASSQDVEGGEQYF. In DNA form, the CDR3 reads TGTGCCAGCAGCCAAGATGTGGAGGGTGGCGAGCAGTACTTC.

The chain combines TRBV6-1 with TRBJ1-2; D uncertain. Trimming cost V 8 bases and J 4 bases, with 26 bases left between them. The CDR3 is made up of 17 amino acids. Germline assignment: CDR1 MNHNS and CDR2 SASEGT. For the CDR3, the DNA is TGTGCCAGCGGGCCCTCCGGGGTGTATTCGGATAGCTATGGCTACACCTTC. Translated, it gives CASGPSGVYSDSYGYTF.

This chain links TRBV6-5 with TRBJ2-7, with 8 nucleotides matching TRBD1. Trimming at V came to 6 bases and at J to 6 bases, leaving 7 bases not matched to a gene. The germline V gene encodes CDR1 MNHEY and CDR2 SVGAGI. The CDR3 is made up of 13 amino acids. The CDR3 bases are TGTGCCAGCAGCCTTAGAGGACAGGGCGAGCAGTACTTC. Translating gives CASSLRGQGEQYF.

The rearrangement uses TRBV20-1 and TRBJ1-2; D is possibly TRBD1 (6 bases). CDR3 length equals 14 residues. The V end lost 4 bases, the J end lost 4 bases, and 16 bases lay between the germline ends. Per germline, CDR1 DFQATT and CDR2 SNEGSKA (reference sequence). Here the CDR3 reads CSATWDQGIYGYTF. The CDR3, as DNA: TGCAGTGCTACCTGGGATCAGGGGATCTATGGCTACACCTTC.

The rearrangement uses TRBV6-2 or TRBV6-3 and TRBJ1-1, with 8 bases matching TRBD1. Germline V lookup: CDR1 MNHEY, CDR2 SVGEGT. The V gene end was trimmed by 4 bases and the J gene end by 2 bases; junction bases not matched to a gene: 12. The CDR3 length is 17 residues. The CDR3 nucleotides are TGTGCCAGCAGTTTCAAACGCCCGGACAGGGAAAACACTGAAGCTTTCTTT. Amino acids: CASSFKRPDRENTEAFF.

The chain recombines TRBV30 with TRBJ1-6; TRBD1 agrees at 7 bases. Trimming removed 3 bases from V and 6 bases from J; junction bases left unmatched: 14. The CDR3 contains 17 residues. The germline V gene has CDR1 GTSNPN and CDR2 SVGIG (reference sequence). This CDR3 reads CAWSMGQLSQRNSPLHF. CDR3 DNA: TGTGCCTGGAGCATGGGACAGTTAAGCCAACGTAATTCACCCCTCCACTTT.

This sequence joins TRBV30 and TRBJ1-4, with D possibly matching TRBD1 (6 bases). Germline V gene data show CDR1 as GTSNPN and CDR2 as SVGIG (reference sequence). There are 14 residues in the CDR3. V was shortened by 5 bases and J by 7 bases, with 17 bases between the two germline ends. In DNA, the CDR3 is TGTGCCTGGCTCGCCCAGGGGATGGGTGAAAAACTGTTTTTT. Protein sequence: CAWLAQGMGEKLFF.

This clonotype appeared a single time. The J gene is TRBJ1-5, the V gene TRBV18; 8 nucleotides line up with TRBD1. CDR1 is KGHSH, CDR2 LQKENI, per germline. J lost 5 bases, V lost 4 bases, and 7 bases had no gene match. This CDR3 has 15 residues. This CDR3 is CASSHSPQGDQPQHF. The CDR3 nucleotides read TGTGCCAGCTCACACTCACCACAGGGGGATCAGCCCCAGCATTTT. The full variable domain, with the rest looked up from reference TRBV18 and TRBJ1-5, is NAGVMQNPRHLVRRRGQEARLRCSPMKGHSHVYWYRQLPEEGLKFMVYLQKENIIDESGMPKERFSAEFPKEGPSILRIQQVVRGDSAAYFCASSHSPQGDQPQHFGDGTRLSIL.

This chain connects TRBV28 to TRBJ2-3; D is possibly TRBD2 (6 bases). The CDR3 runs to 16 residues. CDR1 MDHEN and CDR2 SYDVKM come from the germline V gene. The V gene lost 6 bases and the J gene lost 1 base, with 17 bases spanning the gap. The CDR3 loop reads CASSASYGGGTDTQYF. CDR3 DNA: TGTGCCAGCAGCGCATCCTATGGCGGGGGCACAGATACGCAGTATTTT.

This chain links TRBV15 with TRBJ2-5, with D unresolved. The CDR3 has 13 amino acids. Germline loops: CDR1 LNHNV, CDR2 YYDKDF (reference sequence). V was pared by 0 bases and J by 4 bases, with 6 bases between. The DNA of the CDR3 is TGTGCCACCAGCAGAGATCTCACAGAGACCCAGTACTTC. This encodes CATSRDLTETQYF.

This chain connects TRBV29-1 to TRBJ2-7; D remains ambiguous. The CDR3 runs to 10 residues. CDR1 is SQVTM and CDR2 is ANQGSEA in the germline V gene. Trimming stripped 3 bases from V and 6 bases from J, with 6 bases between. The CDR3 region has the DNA TGCAGCGTTGACACGGGCGAGCAGTACTTC. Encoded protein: CSVDTGEQYF.

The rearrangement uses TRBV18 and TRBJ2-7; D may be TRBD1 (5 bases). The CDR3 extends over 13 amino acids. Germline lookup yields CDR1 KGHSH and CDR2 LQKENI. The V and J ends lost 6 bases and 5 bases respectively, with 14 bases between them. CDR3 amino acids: CASSSGRADEQYF. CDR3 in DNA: TGTGCCAGCTCTTCGGGCAGGGCTGACGAGCAGTACTTC. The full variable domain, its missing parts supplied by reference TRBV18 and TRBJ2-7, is NAGVMQNPRHLVRRRGQEARLRCSPMKGHSHVYWYRQLPEEGLKFMVYLQKENIIDESGMPKERFSAEFPKEGPSILRIQQVVRGDSAAYFCASSSGRADEQYFGPGTRLTVT.